This passage covers 20 T cell receptor beta chains from one sample sequenced in a study of vaccination and CD4 T cells after COVID-19. Via MiXCR, TCRdb re-called the PCR reads, giving one row per CDR3 protein. The sample consists of 15,000 to 20,000 distinct CDR3 sequences, around 62% of them appearing once. Sequenced here: CD4+ T cells from blood, sampled before SARS-CoV-2 vaccination. The origin of the receptors is a human donor who had recovered from COVID-19.

The DNA for the CDR3 is TGTGCCAGCAGTACAGGGAGGCATGAGCAGTTCTTC. Encoded protein: CASSTGRHEQFF. This chain links TRBV12-3 or TRBV12-4 with TRBJ2-1, with D perhaps matching TRBD1 or TRBD2 (6 bases each). The CDR3 is made up of 12 amino acids. V gave up 5 bases and J gave up 8 bases, with 10 bases separating them.

This clonotype was picked up a small number of times. The gene calls are TRBV28 and TRBJ2-7, with D possibly being TRBD1 (6 bases). Trimming took 10 bases from V and 3 from J, leaving 25 bases between them. This CDR3 has 16 amino acids. Germline CDR1 is MDHEN and CDR2 is SYDVKM. CDR3 protein: CATPLDPEQGLYEQYF. CDR3 bases: TGTGCCACCCCCCTTGACCCGGAGCAGGGGCTCTACGAGCAGTACTTC. The variable domain in full, with the rest retrieved from reference TRBV28 and TRBJ2-7, is DVKVTQSSRYLVKRTGEKVFLECVQDMDHENMFWYRQDPGLGLRLIYFSYDVKMKEKGDIPEGYSVSREKKERFSLILESASTNQTSMYLCATPLDPEQGLYEQYFGPGTRLTVT.

The J gene is TRBJ2-1, the V gene TRBV27, with TRBD2 identical over 7 bases. V shed 7 bases and J 3 bases; nucleotides not matched to a gene: 9. The CDR3 is made up of 15 amino acids. CDR1 and CDR2 from the germline V gene are MNHEY and SMNVEV (reference sequence). This chain's CDR3 is CASTPRLADYNEQFF. In DNA, the CDR3 is TGTGCCAGCACCCCTCGACTAGCCGACTACAATGAGCAGTTCTTC.

This sequence joins TRBV18 and TRBJ2-5, with 7 bases that match TRBD2. J lost 2 bases, V lost 1 base, and 1 base had no gene match. Germline V gene data show CDR1 as KGHSH and CDR2 as LQKENI. CDR3 size: 14 residues. The CDR3 here is CASSPRGGQETQYF. CDR3 nucleotide sequence: TGTGCCAGCTCACCACGGGGGGGACAAGAGACCCAGTACTTC. The full variable domain, its missing parts supplied by reference TRBV18 and TRBJ2-5, is NAGVMQNPRHLVRRRGQEARLRCSPMKGHSHVYWYRQLPEEGLKFMVYLQKENIIDESGMPKERFSAEFPKEGPSILRIQQVVRGDSAAYFCASSPRGGQETQYFGPGTRLLVL.

The chain links TRBV10-3 to TRBJ1-2; D is possibly TRBD1 (6 bases). The CDR3 is made up of 15 amino acids. Trimming shortened V by 5 bases and J by 0 bases, and 13 bases separated the two germline ends. Germline-derived CDR1 and CDR2 are ENHRY and SYGVKD. The CDR3 nucleotides are TGTGCCATCAGTTCAAAGACAGGAGCTAACTATGGCTACACCTTC. Its translation is CAISSKTGANYGYTF.

The J gene is TRBJ1-2, the V gene TRBV14, with unresolved D. Trimming shortened V by 3 bases and J by 4 bases, and 9 bases separated the two germline ends. Germline-derived CDR1 and CDR2 are SGHDN and FVKESK. The CDR3 totals 13 residues. Here the CDR3 reads CASSQTQRYGYTF. Written as DNA, the CDR3 is TGTGCCAGCAGCCAGACGCAGCGCTATGGCTACACCTTC.

V and J are TRBV7-2 and TRBJ2-7; D may be TRBD1 (6 bases). The germline CDR1 and CDR2 sequences are SGHTA and FQGNSA. This CDR3 spans 16 amino acids. V was pared by 5 bases and J by 3 bases, with 20 bases between. CDR3 bases: TGTGCCAGCAGCCAACCTCGGACCAAACAGGGCTACGAGCAGTACTTC. It translates to CASSQPRTKQGYEQYF.

Here the CDR3 reads CASSTDRGNTEAFF. CDR3 DNA: TGTGCCAGCAGTACGGACAGGGGTAATACTGAAGCTTTCTTT. The chain carries TRBV6-1 and TRBJ1-1; 9 bases fit TRBD1. Germline CDR1 and CDR2: MNHNS and SASEGT. The CDR3 sequence is 14 residues long. After removal of 5 bases from V and 5 bases from J, the junction contained 6 bases not matched to a gene.

This clonotype has more than one count but fewer than ten. The V call is TRBV20-1, the J call TRBJ1-4; unclear D gene. Germline V gene lookup returns CDR1 DFQATT and CDR2 SNEGSKA (reference sequence). Trimming took 5 bases from V and 7 from J, leaving 14 bases between them. This CDR3 is 13 amino acids long. The DNA of the CDR3 is TGCAGTGCTGCTCAACGAGAACTTGAAAAACTGTTTTTT. This translates into CSAAQRELEKLFF.

The chain carries TRBV15 and TRBJ1-1; D remains unclear. CDR1 and CDR2 (germline): LNHNV, YYDKDF (reference sequence). The CDR3 runs to 16 residues. The V and J ends lost 1 base and 1 base respectively, with 13 bases between them. The CDR3 region has the DNA TGTGCCACCAGCAGAGGATTTCAGCGGGAGAACACTGAAGCTTTCTTT. Residues: CATSRGFQRENTEAFF.

The V gene is TRBV20-1, the J gene TRBJ2-1, with D possibly being TRBD1 (6 bases). Trimming shortened V by 2 bases and J by 4 bases, and 15 bases separated the two germline ends. The germline gives CDR1 DFQATT, CDR2 SNEGSKA (reference sequence). The CDR3 spans 15 residues. CDR3 region: CSARRAGTRYNEQFF. Here the CDR3 DNA reads TGCAGTGCTAGAAGGGCCGGGACACGTTACAATGAGCAGTTCTTC.

The chain recombines TRBV11-2 with TRBJ2-5; D remains ambiguous. Trimming pared 5 bases from V and 0 bases from J, leaving 13 bases between. In germline, CDR1 is SGHAT, CDR2 FQNNGV. The CDR3 consists of 15 residues. The CDR3 is CASSPPWANQETQYF. CDR3 in DNA: TGTGCCAGCAGCCCTCCCTGGGCAAACCAAGAGACCCAGTACTTC.

The rearrangement links TRBV19 to TRBJ2-2, with D hard to call. The CDR3 consists of 15 residues. The V end lost 7 bases, the J end lost 2 bases, and 14 bases lay between the germline ends. Per germline, CDR1 LNHDA and CDR2 SQIVND (reference sequence). The CDR3 sequence is CASTPGDGNTGELFF. As DNA, the CDR3 is TGTGCCAGTACCCCCGGCGACGGTAACACCGGGGAGCTGTTTTTT.

This chain uses TRBV28 with TRBJ2-1, with a weak D call TRBD1 (6 bases). Trimming removed 6 bases from V and 2 bases from J, with 11 bases in between. Per the germline V gene, CDR1 is MDHEN and CDR2 is SYDVKM. The CDR3 has 14 amino acids. CDR3: CASSPGVPYNEQFF. The CDR3 DNA reads as TGTGCCAGCAGCCCAGGGGTCCCCTACAATGAGCAGTTCTTC.

The chain joins TRBV28 to TRBJ2-2; possible D gene TRBD2, 5 bases. The CDR3 spans 12 residues. V lost 7 bases and J 7 bases, leaving 10 bases between the germline ends. Germline V gene sequence: CDR1 MDHEN, CDR2 SYDVKM. The CDR3 spells CASKEEVGELFF. CDR3 nucleotides: TGTGCCAGCAAGGAGGAGGTCGGGGAGCTGTTTTTT.

Only a few counts were recorded for this clonotype. The chain employs TRBV7-8 and TRBJ2-1, with 7 bases aligning to TRBD2. Unmatched junction bases numbered 5, after V lost 0 bases and J lost 15 bases. The CDR3 loop spans 12 amino acids. Germline assignment: CDR1 SGHVS and CDR2 FQNEAQ. The CDR3 loop reads CASSLAGQRGFF. The CDR3 DNA follows: TGTGCCAGCAGCTTAGCGGGGCAGCGGGGGTTCTTC.

The chain couples TRBV6-2 or TRBV6-3 to TRBJ2-7; 7 bases match TRBD2. V was clipped by 7 bases and J by 0 bases; unmatched bases: 6. This CDR3 spans 14 amino acids. Germline assignment: CDR1 MNHEY and CDR2 SVGEGT. The CDR3 DNA reads TGTGCCAGCAAGCCGAGCGGGATCTCCTACGAGCAGTACTTC. It encodes CASKPSGISYEQYF.

The V and J genes are TRBV6-1 and TRBJ1-1; no reliable D call. This CDR3 spans 13 amino acids. V dropped 11 bases and J dropped 4 bases, with 17 bases sitting between them. Looked up from germline, CDR1 is MNHNS and CDR2 is SASEGT. The CDR3, as DNA: TGTGCCGGGGTGCGGGCGTTGGGCACTGAAGCTTTCTTT. It specifies CAGVRALGTEAFF.

The chain has TRBV12-3 or TRBV12-4 and TRBJ1-2, with 7 bases lining up with TRBD1. After removal of 7 bases from V and 3 bases from J, the junction contained 11 bases not matched to a gene. CDR3 length equals 15 residues. The CDR3 loop is CASTKPSTGDYGYTF. The CDR3 DNA reads TGTGCCAGCACCAAACCCAGTACAGGGGACTATGGCTACACCTTC.

This clonotype ranks as medium-sized. The genes are TRBV4-1 and TRBJ2-7; 12 bases align to TRBD2. From germline, CDR1 is MGHRA and CDR2 YSYEKL. The CDR3 covers 13 residues. Unmatched junction bases numbered 1, after V lost 4 bases and J lost 6 bases. CDR3 in amino acids: CASSPGLAGEQYF. CDR3 nucleotide sequence: TGCGCCAGCAGCCCGGGACTAGCGGGCGAGCAGTACTTC.